This entry lists 10 T cell receptor beta chains sequenced from one sample in a study of T cells after yellow fever vaccination (dated by TCRdb to about 2019). The library came from 5' RACE. Sequencing took place on an Illumina NovaSeq 6000. TCRdb reworked the public reads: Q25 trimming with fastp, MiXCR clone assembly, productive beta chains retained. Each record represents a unique CDR3 protein, reported with the most common genes and DNA among its rows. A total of more than 200,000 distinct CDR3 sequences appear in this sample, 3.6% of them only once. 19% of the sample is taken by the ten largest. The treatment or condition tag for this specimen amounts to: live attenuated yellow fever vaccine strain. The sequences come from PBMCs, collected 15 days after the yellow fever booster vaccination. These receptors originate from a man aged 18 to 29 who received the YFV17D yellow fever vaccine.

This clonotype was seen at least ten times. The chain is built from TRBV6-2 or TRBV6-3 and TRBJ1-5; no reliable D call. CDR1 and CDR2 (germline): MNHEY, SVGEGT. The CDR3 is 16 amino acids. Between the trimmed V and J ends, which lost 4 bases and 2 bases, there was a span of 15 bases. CDR3 sequence: CASSSQRHWGNQPQHF. Here the CDR3 DNA reads TGTGCCAGCAGTTCTCAGCGCCACTGGGGCAATCAGCCCCAGCATTTT.

The chain has TRBV18 and TRBJ1-6; 7 positions agree with TRBD1. Trimming removed 3 bases from V and 5 bases from J; junction bases left unmatched: 7. Germline assignment: CDR1 KGHSH and CDR2 LQKENI. CDR3 length equals 16 residues. The CDR3 sequence is CASSPRDSTDNSPLHF. The CDR3 DNA sequence: TGTGCCAGCTCACCCCGGGACAGCACAGATAATTCACCCCTCCACTTT.

This clonotype showed up many times. The J gene is TRBJ1-2, the V gene TRBV5-4; D possibly corresponds to TRBD1 (5 bases). The CDR3 spans 15 residues. The V end lost 4 bases, the J end lost 7 bases, and 20 bases lay between the germline ends. Per the germline V gene, CDR1 is SGHNT and CDR2 is YYREEE (reference sequence). CDR3 sequence (DNA): TGTGCCAGCAGCGAGAGCCTAGGGACGACGGGTGGCTACACCTTC. Protein product: CASSESLGTTGGYTF. Complete variable domain (other parts from reference TRBV5-4 and TRBJ1-2): ETGVTQSPTHLIKTRGQQVTLRCSSQSGHNTVSWYQQALGQGPQFIFQYYREEENGRGNFPPRFSGLQFPNYSSELNVNALELDDSALYLCASSESLGTTGGYTFGSGTRLTVV.

This clonotype was detected many times. This chain joins TRBV7-2 and TRBJ1-2, with 7 bases fitting TRBD1. Germline V gives CDR1 SGHTA, CDR2 FQGNSA. CDR3 length equals 15 residues. The V segment lost 5 bases and the J segment 2 bases; nucleotides outside the gene matches: 8. CDR3 DNA: TGTGCCAGCAGCCTGACCCCGGGACAGAACTATGGCTACACCTTC. It specifies CASSLTPGQNYGYTF.

The table lists this clonotype with many counts. This rearrangement joins TRBV29-1 to TRBJ2-3; D unclear. Germline V gene lookup returns CDR1 SQVTM and CDR2 ANQGSEA. Deletions cut 4 bases from V and 0 bases from J, with 5 bases between. This CDR3 comprises 12 residues. CDR3 amino acids: CSVAGSTDTQYF. The CDR3 DNA reads as TGCAGCGTTGCCGGGAGCACAGATACGCAGTATTTT.

This clonotype was observed at least ten times. The chain is built from TRBV7-3 and TRBJ2-3; no definite D call. V lost 0 bases to trimming and J lost 5 bases, with 6 bases between them. Germline V lookup: CDR1 SGHTA, CDR2 FQGTGA. The CDR3 length is 13 residues. CDR3 in amino acids: CASSLTSGDTQYF. CDR3 nucleotides: TGTGCCAGCAGCTTAACGTCGGGAGATACGCAGTATTTT.

This clonotype was recorded at least ten times. J is TRBJ1-1 and V is TRBV29-1; the D gene is possibly TRBD1 (6 bases). Germline-derived CDR1 and CDR2 are SQVTM and ANQGSEA. V lost 2 bases and J lost 6, with 7 bases in between. The CDR3 is made up of 11 amino acids. CDR3 loop: CSVERGAEAFF. CDR3 in DNA: TGCAGCGTTGAAAGGGGGGCTGAAGCTTTCTTT.

In this sample, this clonotype turned up many times. The rearrangement links TRBV5-1 to TRBJ2-7; D is unresolved. This CDR3 region has 13 residues. CDR1 is SGHRS and CDR2 is YFSETQ in the germline V gene. Trimming took off 5 bases at V and 3 bases at J, with 12 bases between the two ends. The CDR3 sequence is CASSRTDFYEQYF. CDR3 DNA: TGCGCCAGCAGTCGGACGGATTTCTACGAGCAGTACTTC.

This clonotype occurred many times. The gene calls are TRBV6-5 and TRBJ2-1, with D possibly being TRBD2 (6 bases). The germline gives CDR1 MNHEY, CDR2 SVGAGI. This CDR3 region has 15 residues. V was cut by 5 bases and J by 5 bases, with 16 bases left in between. The DNA for the CDR3 is TGTGCCAGCAGTCTGAGTCTCAGGGAGGACAATGAGCAGTTCTTC. Translated, it gives CASSLSLREDNEQFF.

This clonotype was detected ten times or more. The V call is TRBV6-2 or TRBV6-3, the J call TRBJ1-1; 9 positions match TRBD1. The CDR3 runs 17 residues. V gave up 4 bases and J gave up 0 bases; unmatched junction bases: 9. Per germline, CDR1 MNHEY and CDR2 SVGEGT. The DNA of the CDR3 is TGTGCCAGCAGTTTGTCCCGGGACAGGGACATGAACACTGAAGCTTTCTTT. Translation gives CASSLSRDRDMNTEAFF.